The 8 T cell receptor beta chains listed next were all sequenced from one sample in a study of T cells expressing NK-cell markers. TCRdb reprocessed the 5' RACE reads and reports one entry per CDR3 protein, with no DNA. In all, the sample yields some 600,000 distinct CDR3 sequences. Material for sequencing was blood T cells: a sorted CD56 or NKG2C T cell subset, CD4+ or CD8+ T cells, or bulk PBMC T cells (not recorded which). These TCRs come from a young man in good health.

The chain's CDR3 is CASWGAGGSVDEQYF. The gene calls are TRBV5-6 and TRBJ2-7; the TCRdb call, TRBD2, lacks DNA for checking. The CDR3 is made up of 15 amino acids. Germline V CDR1 and CDR2: SGHDT, YYEEEE.

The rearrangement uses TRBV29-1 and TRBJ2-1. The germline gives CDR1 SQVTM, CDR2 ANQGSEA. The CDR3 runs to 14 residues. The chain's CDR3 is CSMGKLDSYNEQFF.

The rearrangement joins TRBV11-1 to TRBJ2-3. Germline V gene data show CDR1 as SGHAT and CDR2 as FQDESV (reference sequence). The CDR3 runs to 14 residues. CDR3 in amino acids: CASSISGRTDTQYF. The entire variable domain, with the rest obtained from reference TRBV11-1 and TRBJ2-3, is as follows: EAEVAQSPRYKITEKSQAVAFWCDPISGHATLYWYRQILGQGPELLVQFQDESVVDDSQLPKDRFSAERLKGVDSTLKIQPAELGDSAMYLCASSISGRTDTQYFGPGTRLTVL.

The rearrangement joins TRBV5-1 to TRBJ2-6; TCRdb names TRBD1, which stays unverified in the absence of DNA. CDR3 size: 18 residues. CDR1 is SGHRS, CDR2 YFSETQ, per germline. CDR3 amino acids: CASSRPGTANSGANVLTF.

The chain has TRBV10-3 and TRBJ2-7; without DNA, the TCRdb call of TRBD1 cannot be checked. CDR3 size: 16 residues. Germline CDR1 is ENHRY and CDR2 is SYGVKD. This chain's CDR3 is CAISDAGTGVPYEQYF.

CDR3 in amino acids: CSAWDTGGQATQYF. The chain recombines TRBV20-1 with TRBJ2-3; checking the TCRdb D call of TRBD1 is not possible without DNA. There are 14 residues in the CDR3. From germline, CDR1 is DFQATT and CDR2 SNEGSKA (reference sequence).

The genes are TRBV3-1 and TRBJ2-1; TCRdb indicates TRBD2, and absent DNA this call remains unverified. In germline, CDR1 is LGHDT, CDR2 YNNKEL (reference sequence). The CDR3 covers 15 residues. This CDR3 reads CASSQGLVSYNEQFF.

CDR3 protein: CASSTGTENQPQHF. The rearrangement uses TRBV5-1 and TRBJ1-5; TCRdb designates TRBD1, a call that cannot be tested without DNA. The CDR3 has 14 amino acids. CDR1 and CDR2 (germline): SGHRS, YFSETQ.